The sequence of this T cell receptor beta chain was determined in a study of blood T cell repertoires in COVID-19. Study as a whole: Sources were T cells, B-cell-depleted T cells, or PBMCs; the material itself was cDNA or gDNA.

The repertoire was sequenced with immunoSEQ multiplex PCR; TCRdb's copy has only in-frame clones and lacks some. Altogether 18,000 or so clones are present, nearly 90% being singletons, with the ten largest covering just over 9.5%. Germline values: CDR1 MNHNY, CDR2 SVGAGI (reference sequence). V dropped 4 bases and J dropped 1; count of bases not matched to a gene: 4. This CDR3 comprises 15 residues. The TCR originated in a man between 40 and 49 years old with active COVID-19. The J gene is TRBJ2-7, the V gene TRBV6-6, with 10 bases fitting TRBD2. The sample consisted of peripheral blood. CDR3 nucleotides: TGTGCCAGCAGTTTTATACTAGCGGGGTCCTACGAGCAGTACTTC. Protein sequence: CASSFILAGSYEQYF.